Included here is one T cell receptor (beta chain) sequence, with context. Its antigen is as yet unknown. Per germline, CDR1 WSHSY and CDR2 SAAADI. Deletions cut 10 bases from V and 3 bases from J, with 21 bases between. The CDR3 is made up of 15 amino acids. The data belong to a study of T cell responses to AZD1222 COVID-19 vaccine. Generated by immunoSEQ multiplex PCR, the TCRdb table keeps only in-frame clones and is missing some. In the table there are some 140,000 clones, roughly 90% of which are singletons. Whole-study findings and limits: The donor group comprised mostly white British people and more females; the analysis possibly underestimated clonal diversity.

The specimen comprised peripheral blood, sampled on day 0 of AZD1222 vaccination. This chain links TRBV10-2 with TRBJ1-2; TRBD1 is a possible D gene (6 bases). The source of this sequence is an adult in good health. This CDR3 is CAIKTIQGLYYGYTF. CDR3 DNA: TGCGCCATCAAGACAATCCAGGGGCTCTACTATGGCTACACCTTC.